This T cell receptor (beta chain) appears in the sequencing data of a study of blood T cell repertoires in COVID-19. Study as a whole: Both acute and convalescent COVID-19 samples were obtained from the United States, Italy and Spain. T cells, B-cell-depleted T cells, or PBMCs provided the cDNA or gDNA that served as material.

V lost 4 bases and J lost 5, with 12 bases in between. Germline-derived CDR1 and CDR2 are SGHRS and YFSETQ. The CDR3 spans 13 residues. Source study methods: Reference gene primer amplification gave nucleated cell count estimates. Here immunoSEQ multiplex PCR was the method, and the copy in TCRdb shows in-frame clones only, minus some. V, J and clone size derive from that table, while D and trimming were established from the DNA sequence. The data contain 150,000 or so clones, 80% to 90% of them seen just once; the ten biggest clones take up around 7.6%. Sequenced input: peripheral blood. The V and J genes are TRBV5-1 and TRBJ2-5, with a weak D call TRBD2 (5 bases). The receptor's source is a middle-aged man who had recovered from COVID-19. CDR3 amino acids: CASSPNSGETQYF. The CDR3, as DNA: TGCGCCAGCAGCCCAAACTCGGGGGAGACCCAGTACTTC.